What follows are 18 T cell receptor beta chains derived from one specimen sequenced in a study of blood T cell repertoires in COVID-19. This table comes from immunoSEQ multiplex PCR, and its TCRdb copy is limited to in-frame clones, with some not included. Counted here are about 140,000 clones, 84% occurring once; the ten biggest clones make up about 3.7%. Input material: PBMCs or T cells enriched from blood (not recorded which). The source of these receptors is a woman between 50 and 59 years old with acute COVID-19.

The chain uses TRBV7-6 and TRBJ2-5, with 9 nucleotides matching TRBD1. V gave up 3 bases and J gave up 4 bases; unmatched junction bases: 18. The CDR3 is 19 amino acids. Per the germline V gene, CDR1 is SGHVS and CDR2 is FNYEAQ. Here the CDR3 reads CASSFPSASSGTGRETQYF. The CDR3 DNA reads TGTGCCAGCAGCTTTCCCTCAGCCTCTTCTGGGACAGGGAGAGAGACCCAGTACTTC.

The chain joins TRBV6-2 or TRBV6-3 to TRBJ2-1, with 7 bases lining up with TRBD2. V shed 6 bases, J shed 5 bases, and the junction held 13 bases outside the gene matches. The CDR3 runs to 16 residues. Germline values: CDR1 MNHEY, CDR2 SVGEGT. CDR3 nucleotide sequence: TGTGCCAGCAGCAAAATAGAGGGAGGGAGGAACAATGAGCAGTTCTTC. Translating gives CASSKIEGGRNNEQFF.

The gene calls are TRBV10-3 and TRBJ2-1; the match to TRBD2 covers 11 bases. The V segment lost 2 bases and the J segment 4 bases; nucleotides outside the gene matches: 1. Germline V CDR1 and CDR2: ENHRY, SYGVKD. The CDR3 contains 15 residues. The CDR3, as DNA: TGTGCCATCAGTGAGCCTAGCGGGAGGTACAATGAGCAGTTCTTC. Translation gives CAISEPSGRYNEQFF.

The chain joins TRBV11-3 to TRBJ2-1; 8 bases match TRBD1. From germline, CDR1 is SGHNT and CDR2 YENEEA. V was clipped by 9 bases and J by 1 base; unmatched bases: 11. This CDR3 region has 16 residues. CDR3 sequence: CARHRTGYGSYNEQFF. CDR3 nucleotide sequence: TGTGCCAGACATCGGACAGGGTATGGGTCCTACAATGAGCAGTTCTTC. Variable domain in full (rest from reference TRBV11-3 and TRBJ2-1): EAGVVQSPRYKIIEKKQPVAFWCNPISGHNTLYWYLQNLGQGPELLIRYENEEAVDDSQLPKDRFSAERLKGVDSTLKIQPAELGDSAVYLCARHRTGYGSYNEQFFGPGTRLTVL.

This chain connects TRBV29-1 to TRBJ1-1; 7 nucleotides align to TRBD1. This CDR3 has 13 residues. V lost 6 bases to trimming and J lost 5 bases; unmatched junction nucleotides: 9. Germline V CDR1 and CDR2: SQVTM, ANQGSEA. DNA for the CDR3: TGCAGCGTGCTGGACAGGCGGGGTACTGAAGCTTTCTTT. Amino acids: CSVLDRRGTEAFF.

The J gene is TRBJ1-6, the V gene TRBV7-9; D is uncertain. The germline CDR1 and CDR2 sequences are SEHNR and FQNEAQ (reference sequence). Between the trimmed V and J ends, which lost 11 bases and 0 bases, there was a span of 14 bases. The length of the CDR3 is 15 residues. The CDR3 region has the DNA TGTGCCGGCACCCCGCTGAGCTCCTATAATTCACCCCTCCACTTT. It is translated as CAGTPLSSYNSPLHF.

This CDR3 reads CACSPGQGDQPQHF. The CDR3 bases are TGTGCCTGCTCCCCGGGACAGGGCGATCAGCCCCAGCATTTT. The V and J genes are TRBV30 and TRBJ1-5, with 9 bases aligning to TRBD1. The CDR3 extends over 14 amino acids. CDR1 GTSNPN and CDR2 SVGIG come from the germline V gene (reference sequence). The junction had 8 bases not matched to a gene; V was cut back by 6 bases and J by 5 bases.

The chain links TRBV12-3 or TRBV12-4 to TRBJ2-3; possibly TRBD1 for D (5 bases). V was pared by 5 bases and J by 0 bases, with 6 bases between. The CDR3 loop spans 13 amino acids. The CDR3: CASSRGSTDTQYF. The CDR3 nucleotides are TGTGCCAGCAGTAGGGGTAGCACAGATACGCAGTATTTT.

The V call is TRBV27, the J call TRBJ1-3; weak D call: TRBD1 (6 bases). Per germline, CDR1 MNHEY and CDR2 SMNVEV (reference sequence). Trimming left V 0 bases short and J 3 bases short, with 9 bases between. The CDR3 is 15 residues long. CDR3 amino acids: CASSLSGRGGNTIYF. CDR3 DNA sequence: TGTGCCAGCAGTTTATCAGGCAGGGGTGGAAACACCATATATTTT.

This chain connects TRBV12-3 or TRBV12-4 to TRBJ1-1; TRBD1 is a possible D gene (6 bases). The CDR3 loop spans 13 amino acids. Between the trimmed V and J ends, which lost 8 bases and 6 bases, there was a span of 16 bases. In DNA, the CDR3 is TGTGCCAGCTGCCTTACAGGGTGGGCTGAAGCTTTCTTT. Translating gives CASCLTGWAEAFF.

This clone was detected only a few times. The chain couples TRBV5-1 to TRBJ2-1, with 11 positions matching TRBD2. Germline V lookup: CDR1 SGHRS, CDR2 YFSETQ. CDR3 length: 17 residues. Trimming cost V 6 bases and J 6 bases; bases outside gene matches: 14. CDR3 bases: TGCGCCAGCAACCCCACGACACTAGCGGGAGTAAGCAATGAGCAGTTCTTC. Protein: CASNPTTLAGVSNEQFF.

This clone was observed a single time. The rearrangement uses TRBV5-4 and TRBJ2-1, with 12 bases that match TRBD2. The CDR3 runs 17 residues. The germline gives CDR1 SGHNT, CDR2 YYREEE (reference sequence). V lost 5 bases, J lost 2 bases, and 8 bases stayed unmatched. CDR3 bases: TGTGCCAGCAGTCGGGGGTCTAGCGGGAGGGCCTACAATGAGCAGTTCTTC. Its protein product is CASSRGSSGRAYNEQFF.

The chain carries TRBV4-3 and TRBJ2-5; TRBD1 is a possible D gene (5 bases). This CDR3 has 13 residues. Trimming cost V 2 bases and J 5 bases, with 9 bases left between them. The germline V gene has CDR1 LGHNA and CDR2 YSLEER. For the CDR3, the DNA is TGCGCCAGCAGCCAAAATCCAGGGGAGACCCAGTACTTC. It specifies CASSQNPGETQYF.

This chain connects TRBV15 to TRBJ2-1; 12 nucleotides line up with TRBD2. The CDR3 is made up of 18 amino acids. The ends lost 1 base at V and 6 bases at J; junction bases unmatched: 10. Germline V CDR1 and CDR2: LNHNV, YYDKDF (reference sequence). CDR3 amino acids: CATSRALPLAGGSNEQFF. The CDR3 DNA sequence: TGTGCCACCAGCAGAGCCCTACCACTAGCGGGAGGATCCAATGAGCAGTTCTTC.

Here the CDR3 reads CASSFGQGVDTQYF. The CDR3, as DNA: TGTGCCAGCAGCTTCGGACAGGGAGTAGATACGCAGTATTTT. The rearrangement uses TRBV11-1 and TRBJ2-3; 8 bases align to TRBD1. Unmatched junction bases numbered 4, after V lost 3 bases and J lost 5 bases. Per the germline V gene, CDR1 is SGHAT and CDR2 is FQDESV (reference sequence). The CDR3 is 14 residues long.

The chain has TRBV2 and TRBJ1-3; D may be TRBD1 (5 bases). Germline values: CDR1 SNHLY, CDR2 FYNNEI. The CDR3 is 14 amino acids. Trimming took 4 bases from V and 8 from J, leaving 15 bases between them. The CDR3 DNA reads TGTGCCAGCAGTGTACGGCAGGGTCCGGACACCATATATTTT. This codes for CASSVRQGPDTIYF.

CDR3 protein: CASSAGLAGGGQETQYF. The CDR3 DNA reads TGTGCCAGCAGCGCCGGACTAGCGGGAGGAGGGCAAGAGACCCAGTACTTC. This chain connects TRBV5-4 to TRBJ2-5; 14 bases align to TRBD2. Germline CDR1 is SGHNT and CDR2 is YYREEE (reference sequence). This CDR3 has 17 amino acids. Losses at the gene ends were 4 bases for V and 2 bases for J; bases not matched to a gene: 7.

With respect to this clone: The sample carries other DNA sequences with the same CDR3. The rearrangement uses TRBV7-9 and TRBJ1-2; a possible D gene is TRBD1 (5 bases). The germline V gene has CDR1 SEHNR and CDR2 FQNEAQ (reference sequence). This CDR3 region has 13 residues. The V gene lost 1 base and the J gene lost 3 bases, with 6 bases spanning the gap. DNA of the CDR3: TGTGCCAGCAGCTTAGGGGGGGACTATGGCTACACCTTC. This codes for CASSLGGDYGYTF.